This T cell receptor beta chain was documented in a study of blood T cell repertoires in COVID-19. Study background: Samples representing acute and convalescent COVID-19 were sourced from the United States, Italy and Spain. T cells, B-cell-depleted T cells, or PBMCs provided the cDNA or gDNA that served as material.

How the authors handled the data: How many nucleated cells were present was estimated from reference gene primer amplification. Using immunoSEQ multiplex PCR, the repertoire was profiled, and TCRdb retains in-frame clones only, with some absent. The V and J calls and the clone size are those of that table, but D and trimming were determined from the DNA. The sample shows around 250,000 clones, about 80% of them seen only once. Germline CDR1 is KGHSH and CDR2 is LQKENI. CDR3 length: 14 residues. The J segment lost 2 bases and the V segment lost 7 bases, leaving 4 bases of the junction unmatched. Sequencing was carried out using peripheral blood. This receptor was taken from a man aged 50 or older with active or convalescent COVID-19. The V and J genes are TRBV18 and TRBJ1-2; 10 positions match TRBD1. This CDR3 is CASLPGQGNYGYTF. For the CDR3, the DNA is TGTGCCAGCTTACCGGGACAGGGGAACTATGGCTACACCTTC.